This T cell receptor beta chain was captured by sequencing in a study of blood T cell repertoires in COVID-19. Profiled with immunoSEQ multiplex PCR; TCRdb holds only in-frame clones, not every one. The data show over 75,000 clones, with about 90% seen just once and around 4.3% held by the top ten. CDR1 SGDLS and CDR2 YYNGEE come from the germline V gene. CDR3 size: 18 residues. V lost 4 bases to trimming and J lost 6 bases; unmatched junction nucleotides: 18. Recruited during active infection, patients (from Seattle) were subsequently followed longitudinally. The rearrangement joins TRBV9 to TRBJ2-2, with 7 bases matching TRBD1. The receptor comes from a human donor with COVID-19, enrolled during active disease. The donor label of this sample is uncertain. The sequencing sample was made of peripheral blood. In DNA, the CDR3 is TGTGCCAGCAGCCCCTTTTTGACAGGGTACGGATTGGCCGGGGAGCTGTTTTTT. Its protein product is CASSPFLTGYGLAGELFF.